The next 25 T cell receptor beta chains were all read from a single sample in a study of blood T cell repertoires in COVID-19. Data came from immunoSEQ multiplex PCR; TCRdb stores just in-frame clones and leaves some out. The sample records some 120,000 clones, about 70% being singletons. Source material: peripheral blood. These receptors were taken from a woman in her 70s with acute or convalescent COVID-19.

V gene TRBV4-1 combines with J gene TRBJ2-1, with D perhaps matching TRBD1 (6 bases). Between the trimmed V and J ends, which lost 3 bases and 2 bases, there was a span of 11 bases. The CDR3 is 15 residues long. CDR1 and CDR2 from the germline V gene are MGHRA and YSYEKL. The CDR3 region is CASSQGARAYNEQFF. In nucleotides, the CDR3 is TGCGCCAGCAGCCAGGGGGCCAGGGCCTACAATGAGCAGTTCTTC.

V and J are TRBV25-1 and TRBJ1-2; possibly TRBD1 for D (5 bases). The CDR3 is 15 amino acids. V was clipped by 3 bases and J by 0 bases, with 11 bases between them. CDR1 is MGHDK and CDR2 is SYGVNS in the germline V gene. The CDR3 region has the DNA TGTGCCAGCAGTGATCAAGGGGATCCTAACTATGGCTACACCTTC. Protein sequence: CASSDQGDPNYGYTF.

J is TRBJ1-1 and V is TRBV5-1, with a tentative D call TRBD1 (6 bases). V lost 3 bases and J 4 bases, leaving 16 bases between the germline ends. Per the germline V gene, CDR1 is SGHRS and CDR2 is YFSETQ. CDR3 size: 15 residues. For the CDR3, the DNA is TGCGCCAGCAGCTCATCCTTGGGGGCGGCCACTGAAGCTTTCTTT. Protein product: CASSSSLGAATEAFF. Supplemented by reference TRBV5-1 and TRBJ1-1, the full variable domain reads KAGVTQTPRYLIKTRGQQVTLSCSPISGHRSVSWYQQTPGQGLQFLFEYFSETQRNKGNFPGRFSGRQFSNSRSEMNVSTLELGDSALYLCASSSSLGAATEAFFGQGTRLTVV.

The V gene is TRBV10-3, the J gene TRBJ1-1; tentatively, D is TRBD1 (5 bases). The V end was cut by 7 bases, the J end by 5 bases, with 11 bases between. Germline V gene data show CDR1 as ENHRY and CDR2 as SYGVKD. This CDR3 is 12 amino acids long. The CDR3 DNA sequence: TGTGCCATCAAGGCGGACACGACTGAAGCTTTCTTT. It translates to CAIKADTTEAFF.

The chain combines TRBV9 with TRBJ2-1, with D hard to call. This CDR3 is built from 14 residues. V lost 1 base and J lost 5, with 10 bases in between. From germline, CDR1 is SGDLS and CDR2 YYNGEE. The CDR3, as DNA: TGTGCCAGCAGCGTAAGTAAAAGCAACAATGAGCAGTTCTTC. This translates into CASSVSKSNNEQFF. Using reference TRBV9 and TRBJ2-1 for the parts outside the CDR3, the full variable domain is DSGVTQTPKHLITATGQRVTLRCSPRSGDLSVYWYQQSLDQGLQFLIQYYNGEERAKGNILERFSAQQFPDLHSELNLSSLELGDSALYFCASSVSKSNNEQFFGPGTRLTVL.

The CDR3 spells CASSVRDSHGYTF. The CDR3 nucleotides are TGTGCCAGCAGCGTCCGGGACTCGCATGGCTACACCTTC. The V and J genes are TRBV7-9 and TRBJ1-2; D may be TRBD1 (5 bases). V was trimmed by 5 bases and J by 6 bases, leaving 13 bases between them. This CDR3 has 13 residues. Germline V CDR1 and CDR2: SEHNR, FQNEAQ (reference sequence).

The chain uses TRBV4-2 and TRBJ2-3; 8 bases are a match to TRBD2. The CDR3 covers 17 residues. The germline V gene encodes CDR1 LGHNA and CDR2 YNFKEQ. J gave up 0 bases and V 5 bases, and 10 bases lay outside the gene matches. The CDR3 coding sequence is TGTGCCAGCAGCAAATCCGGGACTAGATTCAGCACAGATACGCAGTATTTT. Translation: CASSKSGTRFSTDTQYF.

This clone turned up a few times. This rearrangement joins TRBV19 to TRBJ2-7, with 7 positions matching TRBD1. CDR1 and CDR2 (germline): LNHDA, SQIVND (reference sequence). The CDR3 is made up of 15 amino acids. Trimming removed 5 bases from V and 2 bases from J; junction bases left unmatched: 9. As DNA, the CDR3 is TGTGCCAGTAGTCCCCGGGACAGAGGGACCTACGAGCAGTACTTC. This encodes CASSPRDRGTYEQYF.

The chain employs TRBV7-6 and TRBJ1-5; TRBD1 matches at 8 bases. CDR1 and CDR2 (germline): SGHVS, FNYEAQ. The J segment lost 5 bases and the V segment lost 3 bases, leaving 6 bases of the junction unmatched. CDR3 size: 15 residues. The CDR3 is CASSLGQGAHQPQHF. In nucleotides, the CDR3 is TGTGCCAGCAGCTTGGGGCAGGGGGCGCATCAGCCCCAGCATTTT.

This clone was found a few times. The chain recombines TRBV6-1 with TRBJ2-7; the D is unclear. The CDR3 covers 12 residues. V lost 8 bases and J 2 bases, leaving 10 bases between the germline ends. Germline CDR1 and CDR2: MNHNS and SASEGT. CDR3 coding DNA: TGTGCCAGCGGAGCGACCGCCTACGAGCAGTACTTC. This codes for CASGATAYEQYF.

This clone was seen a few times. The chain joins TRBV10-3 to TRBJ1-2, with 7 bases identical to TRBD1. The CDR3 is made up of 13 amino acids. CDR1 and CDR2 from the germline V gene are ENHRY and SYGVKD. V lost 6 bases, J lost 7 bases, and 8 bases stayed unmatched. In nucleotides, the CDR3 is TGTGCCATCAGCCCAACAGGGGAAGTTGGCTACACCTTC. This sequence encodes CAISPTGEVGYTF.

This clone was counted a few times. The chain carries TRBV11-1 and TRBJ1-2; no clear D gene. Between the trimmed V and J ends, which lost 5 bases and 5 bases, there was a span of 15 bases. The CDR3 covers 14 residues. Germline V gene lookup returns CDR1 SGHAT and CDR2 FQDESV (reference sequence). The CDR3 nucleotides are TGTGCCAGCAGCCGCTTGAGCCGGGGATATGGCTACACCTTC. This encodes CASSRLSRGYGYTF.

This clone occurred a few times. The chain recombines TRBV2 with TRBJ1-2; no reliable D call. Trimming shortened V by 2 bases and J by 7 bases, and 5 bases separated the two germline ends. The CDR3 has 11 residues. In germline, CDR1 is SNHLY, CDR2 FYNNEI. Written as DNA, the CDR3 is TGTGCCAGCAGTGAATCGTTTGGCTACACCTTC. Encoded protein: CASSESFGYTF.

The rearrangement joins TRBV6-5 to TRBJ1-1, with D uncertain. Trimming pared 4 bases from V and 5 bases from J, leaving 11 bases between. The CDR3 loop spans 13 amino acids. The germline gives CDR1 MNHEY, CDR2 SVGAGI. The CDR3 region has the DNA TGTGCCAGCAGTTGGAACAGAGGGACTGAAGCTTTCTTT. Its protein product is CASSWNRGTEAFF.

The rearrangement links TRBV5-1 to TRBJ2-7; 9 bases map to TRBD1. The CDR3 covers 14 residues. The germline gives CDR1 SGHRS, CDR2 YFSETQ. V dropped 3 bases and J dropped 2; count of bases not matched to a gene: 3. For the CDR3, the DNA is TGCGCCAGCAGCTGGAGACAGGGGGCCTACGAGCAGTACTTC. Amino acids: CASSWRQGAYEQYF.

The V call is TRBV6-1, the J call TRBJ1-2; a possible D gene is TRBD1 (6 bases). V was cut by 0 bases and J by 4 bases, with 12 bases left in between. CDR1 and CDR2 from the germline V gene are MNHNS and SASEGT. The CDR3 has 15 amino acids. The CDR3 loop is CASSEAVGRGYGYTF. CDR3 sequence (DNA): TGTGCCAGCAGTGAAGCTGTAGGCAGGGGCTATGGCTACACCTTC.

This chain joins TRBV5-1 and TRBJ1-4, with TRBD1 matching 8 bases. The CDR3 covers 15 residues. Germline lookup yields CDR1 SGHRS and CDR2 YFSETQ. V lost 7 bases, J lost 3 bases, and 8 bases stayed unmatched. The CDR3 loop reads CASAPQGASNEKLFF. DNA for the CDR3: TGCGCCAGCGCCCCTCAGGGGGCTTCTAATGAAAAACTGTTTTTT.

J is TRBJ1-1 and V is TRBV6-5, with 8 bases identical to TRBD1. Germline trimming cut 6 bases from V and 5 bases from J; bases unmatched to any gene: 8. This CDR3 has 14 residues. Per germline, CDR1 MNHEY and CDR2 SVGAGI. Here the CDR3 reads CASRLGRGQTEAFF. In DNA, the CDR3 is TGTGCCAGCAGGCTTGGCAGGGGGCAAACTGAAGCTTTCTTT.

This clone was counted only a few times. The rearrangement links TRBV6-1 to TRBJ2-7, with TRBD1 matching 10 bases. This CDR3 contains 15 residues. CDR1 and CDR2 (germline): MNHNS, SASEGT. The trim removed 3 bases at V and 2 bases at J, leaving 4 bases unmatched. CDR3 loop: CASSDRQGATYEQYF. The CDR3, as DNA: TGTGCCAGCAGTGACCGACAGGGGGCAACCTACGAGCAGTACTTC.

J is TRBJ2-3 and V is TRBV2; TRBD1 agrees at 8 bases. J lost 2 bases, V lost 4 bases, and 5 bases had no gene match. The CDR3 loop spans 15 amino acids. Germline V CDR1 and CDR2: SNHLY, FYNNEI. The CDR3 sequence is CASSADRGPTDTQYF. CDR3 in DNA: TGTGCCAGCAGTGCAGACAGGGGTCCCACAGATACGCAGTATTTT.

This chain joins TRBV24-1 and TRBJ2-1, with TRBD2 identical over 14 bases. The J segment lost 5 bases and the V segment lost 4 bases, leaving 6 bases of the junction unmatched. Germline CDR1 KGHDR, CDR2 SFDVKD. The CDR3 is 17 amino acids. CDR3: CATSDRLAGGPHNEQFF. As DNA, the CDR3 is TGTGCCACCAGTGACCGACTAGCGGGAGGGCCCCACAATGAGCAGTTCTTC.

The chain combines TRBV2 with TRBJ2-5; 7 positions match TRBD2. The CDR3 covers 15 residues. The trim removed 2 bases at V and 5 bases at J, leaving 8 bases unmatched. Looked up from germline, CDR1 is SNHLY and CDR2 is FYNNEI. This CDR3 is CASSESGERTETQYF. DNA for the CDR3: TGTGCCAGCAGTGAAAGCGGGGAGAGGACGGAGACCCAGTACTTC.

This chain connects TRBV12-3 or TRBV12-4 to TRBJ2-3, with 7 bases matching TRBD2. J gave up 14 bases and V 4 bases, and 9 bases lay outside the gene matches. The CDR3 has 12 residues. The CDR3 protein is CASSSGLGTWYF. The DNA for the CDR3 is TGTGCCAGCAGTTCCGGACTAGGAACCTGGTATTTT.

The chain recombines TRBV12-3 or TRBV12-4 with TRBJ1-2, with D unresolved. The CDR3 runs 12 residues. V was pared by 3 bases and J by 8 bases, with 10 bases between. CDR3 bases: TGTGCCAGCAGTTTTCAACGCGGCGGCTACACCTTC. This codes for CASSFQRGGYTF.

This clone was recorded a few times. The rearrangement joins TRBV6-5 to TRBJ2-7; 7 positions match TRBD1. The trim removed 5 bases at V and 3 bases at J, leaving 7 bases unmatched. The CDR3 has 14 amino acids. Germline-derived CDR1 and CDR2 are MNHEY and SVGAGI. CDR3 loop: CASSPRDRYYEQYF. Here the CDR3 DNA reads TGTGCCAGCAGTCCCCGGGACAGATACTACGAGCAGTACTTC.